One and the same sample provided the 21 T cell receptor beta chains below, sequenced in a study of T-cell reconstitution after alpha-beta-depleted transplantation in children. Unique molecular identifiers featured in how the TCRbeta library was prepared. TCRdb itself ran the PCR reads through MiXCR, one entry per CDR3 protein. The sample records hundreds of thousands of distinct CDR3 sequences, roughly 14% being singletons. The starting material was PBMCs, obtained before TCRalphabeta/CD19-depleted stem cell transplant. The receptor set was obtained from a girl aged 2-10 years with congenital amegakaryocytic thrombocytopenia, due to receive a stem cell transplant.

Notes on this clonotype: This may arise from a read error, as a much more abundant clone is one base away. The CDR3 loop reads CASSSGNTCNEQFF. The CDR3 nucleotides are TGCGCCAGCAGCTCGGGAAATACGTGCAATGAGCAGTTCTTC. V and J are TRBV5-1 and TRBJ2-1; D might be TRBD2 (5 bases). Trimming took 3 bases from V and 6 from J, leaving 13 bases between them. Germline V gives CDR1 SGHRS, CDR2 YFSETQ. The CDR3 is 14 residues long.

The sample holds a few counts of this clonotype. This chain connects TRBV4-1 to TRBJ2-5, with a weak D call TRBD2 (6 bases). Germline values: CDR1 MGHRA, CDR2 YSYEKL. Trimming shortened V by 0 bases and J by 5 bases, and 10 bases separated the two germline ends. The CDR3 length is 14 residues. The CDR3 region is CASSQDPGTETQYF. The CDR3 coding sequence is TGCGCCAGCAGCCAAGATCCGGGGACTGAGACCCAGTACTTC.

As concerns this clonotype: A read error is likely, as this CDR3 ends without the conserved phenylalanine or tryptophan. The rearrangement joins TRBV11-2 to TRBJ2-7, with D possibly being TRBD2 (6 bases). Germline CDR1 reads SGHAT; CDR2 reads FQNNGV. Trimming shortened V by 5 bases and J by 2 bases, and 13 bases separated the two germline ends. The CDR3 totals 14 residues. Here the CDR3 reads CASSPGGNAYEQYL. The CDR3 region has the DNA TGTGCCAGCAGCCCCGGGGGAAATGCCTACGAGCAGTACCTC.

A few counts support this clonotype. This chain connects TRBV10-3 to TRBJ2-5; 7 bases align to TRBD2. Germline V lookup: CDR1 ENHRY, CDR2 SYGVKD. The CDR3 contains 15 residues. The junction had 16 bases not matched to a gene; V was cut back by 11 bases and J by 4 bases. The CDR3 nucleotides are TGTGCCGCCTCCCCTAGCGTCTCGGGGGGAGAGACCCAGTACTTC. This translates into CAASPSVSGGETQYF.

This clonotype is a singleton in its sample. A much larger clone lies a single base off, so this may be a read error. The chain links TRBV7-4 to TRBJ1-1; tentative D call: TRBD1 (6 bases). The V gene's germline CDR1 is SGHVT and CDR2 SQSDAQ. CDR3 length equals 16 residues. The CDR3 bases are TGTGCCAGCGGCTTTTCAACAGGGAGACGATACACTGAAGCTTTCTTT. It translates to CASGFSTGRRYTEAFF.

This clonotype was seen ten or more times. This sequence joins TRBV12-3 or TRBV12-4 and TRBJ2-1, with unresolved D. The CDR3 has 13 amino acids. V was clipped by 7 bases and J by 2 bases, with 9 bases between them. The CDR3 sequence: CASTLTPYNEQFF. The CDR3 DNA reads TGTGCCAGCACATTGACCCCCTACAATGAGCAGTTCTTC.

This clonotype was recorded a few times. This chain links TRBV5-8 with TRBJ1-6; no definite D call. V lost 3 bases and J 11 bases, leaving 15 bases between the germline ends. This CDR3 comprises 14 residues. Germline CDR1 and CDR2: SGHTS and YDEGEE. CDR3 nucleotides: TGTGCCAGCAGCTCCCTTGGGGAGGTTCCACCCCTCCACTTT. Protein sequence: CASSSLGEVPPLHF. Supplemented by reference TRBV5-8 and TRBJ1-6, the full variable domain reads EAGVTQSPTHLIKTRGQQATLRCSPISGHTSVYWYQQALGLGLQFLLWYDEGEERNRGNFPPRFSGRQFPNYSSELNVNALELEDSALYLCASSSLGEVPPLHFGNGTRLTVT.

The chain has TRBV11-1 and TRBJ2-1; 10 bases are a match to TRBD2. J lost 3 bases, V lost 1 base, and 9 bases had no gene match. The CDR3 is made up of 18 amino acids. Germline V CDR1 and CDR2: SGHAT, FQDESV (reference sequence). The CDR3 region is CASSLGFGLAGVYNEQFF. CDR3 coding DNA: TGTGCCAGCAGCTTAGGGTTTGGGCTAGCGGGAGTCTACAATGAGCAGTTCTTC.

This clonotype was observed a few times. V is TRBV5-6 and J is TRBJ2-1; 14 positions agree with TRBD2. The CDR3 is 16 amino acids. The germline gives CDR1 SGHDT, CDR2 YYEEEE. V trimming: 4 bases; J trimming: 7 bases; junction bases outside the gene matches: 7. The CDR3 nucleotides read TGTGCCAGCAGCACCGGACTAGCGGGAGGTGTAAATGAGCAGTTCTTC. This translates into CASSTGLAGGVNEQFF.

The chain couples TRBV28 to TRBJ2-1; possible D gene TRBD1, 5 bases. CDR1 and CDR2 (germline): MDHEN, SYDVKM. Deletions cut 5 bases from V and 7 bases from J, with 12 bases between. CDR3 length: 13 residues. Here the CDR3 reads CASSEQDPNEQFF. In DNA, the CDR3 is TGTGCCAGCAGTGAACAGGATCCGAATGAGCAGTTCTTC.

This clonotype has just a few counts. The rearrangement joins TRBV28 to TRBJ1-5; 8 nucleotides agree with TRBD1. The CDR3 loop spans 13 amino acids. With 5 bases clipped from V and 6 bases from J, the junction kept 3 bases outside the gene matches. Germline V gives CDR1 MDHEN, CDR2 SYDVKM. The CDR3 DNA reads as TGTGCCAGCAGTAGGGACAGGAGTCAGCCCCAGCATTTT. As protein: CASSRDRSQPQHF.

At least ten counts were recorded for this clonotype. CDR3 bases: TGTGCCAGCAGTTATTTAAGAATCTCCGAGAATAATGAGCAGTTCTTC. Translating it yields CASSYLRISENNEQFF. This chain links TRBV6-5 with TRBJ2-1; D unclear. Germline CDR1 MNHEY, CDR2 SVGAGI. The CDR3 is made up of 16 amino acids. Trimming removed 3 bases from V and 7 bases from J, with 19 bases in between.

This clonotype was detected many times. J is TRBJ2-1 and V is TRBV20-1; D perhaps matches TRBD2 (6 bases). The CDR3 totals 14 residues. V dropped 3 bases and J dropped 7 bases, with 16 bases sitting between them. Per the germline V gene, CDR1 is DFQATT and CDR2 is SNEGSKA (reference sequence). The CDR3 protein is CSASVPGLINEQFF. CDR3 nucleotides: TGCAGTGCTAGCGTGCCGGGACTCATAAATGAGCAGTTCTTC.

The CDR3 DNA reads TGTGCCAGCAGCCGGAGTTTTAACTATGGCTACACCTTC. Amino acids: CASSRSFNYGYTF. The chain couples TRBV3-1 to TRBJ1-2; D gene uncertain. CDR3 length equals 13 residues. The V end lost 4 bases, the J end lost 1 base, and 7 bases lay between the germline ends. Germline-derived CDR1 and CDR2 are LGHDT and YNNKEL (reference sequence).

This clonotype was observed many times. The rearrangement joins TRBV12-3 or TRBV12-4 to TRBJ2-3; 9 bases line up with TRBD2. V trimming: 3 bases; J trimming: 1 base; junction bases outside the gene matches: 2. The CDR3 loop spans 15 amino acids. CDR3 sequence reads: CASSLPSGGTDTQYF. The CDR3, as DNA: TGTGCCAGCAGTTTGCCTAGCGGGGGCACAGATACGCAGTATTTT.

V gene TRBV12-3 or TRBV12-4 combines with J gene TRBJ2-5; no reliable D call. Trimming removed 6 bases from V and 6 bases from J, with 8 bases in between. This CDR3 is 11 amino acids long. The CDR3 nucleotides are TGTGCCAGCAGGGGATCGAAGACCCAGTACTTC. Translated, it gives CASRGSKTQYF.

This clonotype turned up a few times. The CDR3 is CSVEMGVYTF. CDR3 nucleotide sequence: TGCAGCGTTGAAATGGGGGTCTACACCTTC. The V call is TRBV29-1, the J call TRBJ1-2, with a weak D call TRBD1 (5 bases). Per germline, CDR1 SQVTM and CDR2 ANQGSEA. This CDR3 region has 10 residues. Trimming took 2 bases from V and 10 from J, leaving 8 bases between them. Based on the CDR3 plus reference TRBV29-1 and TRBJ1-2, the full variable domain is SAVISQKPSRDICQRGTSLTIQCQVDSQVTMMFWYRQQPGQSLTLIATANQGSEATYESGFVIDKFPISRPNLTFSTLTVSNMSPEDSSIYLCSVEMGVYTFGSGTRLTVV.

This clonotype was seen a handful of times. The genes are TRBV12-3 or TRBV12-4 and TRBJ2-7, with D unresolved. V dropped 6 bases and J dropped 0 bases, with 12 bases sitting between them. CDR3 size: 14 residues. CDR3 residues: CASRTTPSSYEQYF. The CDR3 DNA sequence: TGTGCCAGCAGGACGACACCGAGCTCCTACGAGCAGTACTTC.

This clonotype occurred a few times. V gene TRBV12-3 or TRBV12-4 combines with J gene TRBJ2-6, with D hard to call. CDR3 length equals 15 residues. The germline V and J ends were trimmed by 3 bases and 2 bases, with 8 bases remaining between them. The CDR3 region is CASSLGSPGANVLTF. CDR3 coding DNA: TGTGCCAGCAGTTTGGGGTCTCCTGGGGCCAACGTCCTGACTTTC.

This clonotype was detected many times. This chain joins TRBV6-1 and TRBJ2-7; D possibly corresponds to TRBD1 (5 bases). Germline V gene sequence: CDR1 MNHNS, CDR2 SASEGT. Trimming pared 8 bases from V and 1 base from J, leaving 18 bases between. The CDR3 is 15 amino acids. CDR3 amino acids: CASQGASEGSYEQYF. CDR3 sequence (DNA): TGTGCCAGCCAAGGGGCCTCAGAAGGGTCCTACGAGCAGTACTTC.

The chain joins TRBV27 to TRBJ2-3; 11 bases agree with TRBD2. Germline V CDR1 and CDR2: MNHEY, SMNVEV (reference sequence). V was clipped by 6 bases and J by 9 bases; unmatched bases: 17. The CDR3 covers 17 residues. This CDR3 is CASSFDGTSGKRDTQYF. In DNA form, the CDR3 reads TGTGCCAGCAGCTTCGACGGGACTAGCGGAAAGAGGGACACGCAGTATTTT.